The 14 T cell receptor beta chains given below trace back to one sample, sequenced in a study of shared clonotypes between healthy human individuals. Clones were sequenced by immunoSEQ multiplex PCR, and TCRdb holds only the in-frame ones, with some missing. The repertoire consists of approximately 500,000 clones, with over 70% occurring once and the leading ten covering roughly 13%. The sample was PBMCs. These receptors came from a woman aged 35 to 49 in good health. Some clones in this sample may be carry-over from other donors' samples.

The chain has TRBV9 and TRBJ2-7; 8 bases fit TRBD2. With V trimmed by 0 bases and J by 2 bases, 4 bases remained unmatched. The CDR3 loop spans 15 amino acids. Germline V gene data show CDR1 as SGDLS and CDR2 as YYNGEE. CDR3 loop: CASSVGGAGAYEQYF. Here the CDR3 DNA reads TGTGCCAGCAGCGTAGGCGGAGCGGGGGCCTACGAGCAGTACTTC.

The chain is built from TRBV30 and TRBJ2-7; D is uncertain. The germline V and J ends were trimmed by 4 bases and 0 bases, with 7 bases remaining between them. Germline CDR1 is GTSNPN and CDR2 is SVGIG (reference sequence). The CDR3 contains 12 residues. The CDR3 loop reads CAWTPNSYEQYF. The CDR3 DNA follows: TGTGCCTGGACCCCTAACTCCTACGAGCAGTACTTC.

The chain is built from TRBV18 and TRBJ1-4, with D uncertain. Germline lookup yields CDR1 KGHSH and CDR2 LQKENI. Trimming took off 2 bases at V and 8 bases at J, with 12 bases between the two ends. CDR3 length equals 14 residues. The CDR3 protein is CASSPRKDVEKLFF. The CDR3 DNA is TGTGCCAGCTCACCAAGGAAAGACGTCGAAAAACTGTTTTTT.

This clone was observed a single time. The V gene is TRBV5-1, the J gene TRBJ2-7; 7 bases line up with TRBD1. This CDR3 has 12 residues. With V trimmed by 4 bases and J by 5 bases, 3 bases remained unmatched. The germline gives CDR1 SGHRS, CDR2 YFSETQ. In DNA, the CDR3 is TGCGCCAGCAGCAGGGGGCTCGACGAGCAGTACTTC. This codes for CASSRGLDEQYF.

The chain employs TRBV5-6 and TRBJ1-1; D is undetermined. CDR3 length: 12 residues. Trimming left V 2 bases short and J 2 bases short, with 4 bases between. Germline loops: CDR1 SGHDT, CDR2 YYEEEE. The CDR3 protein is CASSLLNTEAFF. The CDR3 bases are TGTGCCAGCAGCTTACTAAACACTGAAGCTTTCTTT.

The chain combines TRBV5-1 with TRBJ1-1; D unresolved. The V gene lost 0 bases and the J gene lost 11 bases, with 17 bases spanning the gap. This CDR3 is 14 amino acids long. CDR1 and CDR2 from the germline V gene are SGHRS and YFSETQ. CDR3 bases: TGCGCCAGCAGCTTGGGACCTGCGGGCATCGAGGCTTTCTTT. Translated, it gives CASSLGPAGIEAFF.

In the case of this clone: A far larger clone is only one base removed, so a read error is likely. The sample contains more than one DNA sequence encoding this CDR3. The chain links TRBV28 to TRBJ2-1; the D gene is possibly TRBD2 (5 bases). The CDR3 totals 12 residues. Per germline, CDR1 MDHEN and CDR2 SYDVKM. The CDR3 nucleotides read TGTGCTAGCAGAGGGAATTACAATGAGCAGTTCTTC. Translated: CASRGNYNEQFF.

The chain joins TRBV6-1 to TRBJ2-7; 8 bases fit TRBD2. Germline V gene sequence: CDR1 MNHNS, CDR2 SASEGT. The CDR3 is made up of 14 amino acids. The junction had 9 bases not matched to a gene; V was cut back by 7 bases and J by 4 bases. CDR3 protein: CASTGSGSGYEQYF. In nucleotides, the CDR3 is TGTGCCAGCACGGGGAGCGGGAGCGGGTACGAGCAGTACTTC.

The CDR3 reads CASSLQEWVYGYTF. CDR3 DNA sequence: TGTGCCAGCAGCTTACAGGAGTGGGTCTATGGCTACACCTTC. The chain carries TRBV7-2 and TRBJ1-2; D not certain. Germline V gives CDR1 SGHTA, CDR2 FQGNSA. The germline V and J ends were trimmed by 2 bases and 4 bases, with 11 bases remaining between them. The CDR3 has 14 amino acids.

CDR3 DNA sequence: TGTGCCAGCAGCTTAGCGCTACGGGAGACCCAGTACTTC. It is translated as CASSLALRETQYF. The gene calls are TRBV7-8 and TRBJ2-5; unclear D gene. The CDR3 has 13 residues. Germline CDR1 SGHVS, CDR2 FQNEAQ. V lost 0 bases, J lost 5 bases, and 7 bases lay in between.

The rearrangement joins TRBV5-4 to TRBJ2-1; TRBD2 matches at 10 bases. The CDR3 has 15 residues. The V segment lost 4 bases and the J segment 7 bases; nucleotides outside the gene matches: 8. Looked up from germline, CDR1 is SGHNT and CDR2 is YYREEE (reference sequence). The CDR3 region has the DNA TGTGCCAGCAGCCTCCTGACTAGCGGGCTTAATGAGCAGTTCTTC. Translation gives CASSLLTSGLNEQFF.

This chain links TRBV5-1 with TRBJ1-2; D call uncertain. Germline assignment: CDR1 SGHRS and CDR2 YFSETQ. The CDR3 sequence is 13 residues long. With 0 bases removed from V and 4 bases from J, the gap between germline ends came to 7 bases. The CDR3 sequence: CASSLEAGYGYTF. CDR3 DNA sequence: TGCGCCAGCAGCTTGGAGGCAGGCTATGGCTACACCTTC.

The V and J genes are TRBV5-1 and TRBJ2-7; D gene uncertain. Trimming cost V 2 bases and J 2 bases, with 14 bases left between them. Germline-derived CDR1 and CDR2 are SGHRS and YFSETQ. The CDR3 has 15 residues. CDR3 amino acids: CASSFQPGGPYEQYF. The CDR3, as DNA: TGCGCCAGCAGCTTCCAGCCCGGTGGCCCCTACGAGCAGTACTTC.

The rearrangement joins TRBV7-3 to TRBJ2-1; 9 bases line up with TRBD2. Germline V gives CDR1 SGHTA, CDR2 FQGTGA. The junction had 3 bases not matched to a gene; V was cut back by 3 bases and J by 3 bases. The CDR3 consists of 15 residues. The CDR3 is CASSFLSGSYNEQFF. CDR3 nucleotides: TGTGCCAGCAGCTTCCTTAGCGGGAGCTACAATGAGCAGTTCTTC.